This T cell receptor (beta chain) appears in the sequencing data of a study of shared clonotypes between healthy human individuals. Points from the study as a whole: Clonotypes that were shared across a few donors made up 4.5% to 5% of naive CD4 clonotypes. Exclusively blood specimens were collected; tissue repertoires likely differ. Larger richness was generally estimated for naive than memory subsets.

Using roughly 180 ng DNA, tens of thousands of T cell genomes, the sorted-subset replicate PCRs were run. Generated by immunoSEQ multiplex PCR, the TCRdb table keeps only in-frame clones and is missing some. The data hold hundreds of thousands of clones, with roughly 98% observed a single time. Terminally differentiated effector memory CD45RA+ cells were excluded from the naive CD8 cells, which were CD45RO-negative and positively selected for CCR7. The CDR3 loop spans 15 amino acids. Germline lookup yields CDR1 SEHNR and CDR2 FQNEAQ (reference sequence). V was pared by 2 bases and J by 3 bases, with 13 bases between. This clone was observed once. Its specificity is unknown.

Sequences were obtained from naive CD8+ T cells sorted from blood. The chain joins TRBV7-9 to TRBJ1-1; no clear D gene. The receptor was isolated from a young man in good health. DNA for the CDR3: TGTGCCAGCAGCTTATTAGGAACTGGGGACACTGAAGCTTTCTTT. This codes for CASSLLGTGDTEAFF. Using reference TRBV7-9 and TRBJ1-1 for the parts outside the CDR3, the full variable domain is DTGVSQNPRHKITKRGQNVTFRCDPISEHNRLYWYRQTLGQGPEFLTYFQNEAQLEKSRLLSDRFSAERPKGSFSTLEIQRTEQGDSAMYLCASSLLGTGDTEAFFGQGTRLTVV.